In this sample, the clone carrying this TCR beta chain turned up a few times. Methods used by the authors: How many nucleated cells were present was estimated from reference gene primer amplification. Repertoires were generated with immunoSEQ multiplex PCR, while TCRdb's copy carries only in-frame clones and drops some. D and trimming come from the DNA, and the V and J calls and clone size come from that table. The sample has some 270,000 clones, about 80% seen once; the top ten hold roughly 3.1%. Trimming took 4 bases from V and 2 from J; bases not matched to a gene: 6. This CDR3 is 16 amino acids long. Germline V gene sequence: CDR1 SGHRS, CDR2 YFSETQ. The source of the sample is a study of blood T cell repertoires in COVID-19. Adults between roughly 18 and 90 years of age took part from under 25 US areas. Cohort 3 recovery required two negative PCRs, clearance, or symptom resolution.

This clonotype originated in a man aged 50-60 years who had recovered from COVID-19. Sequenced sample: PBMCs or T cells enriched from blood (not recorded which). This rearrangement joins TRBV5-1 to TRBJ1-4, with 9 bases matching TRBD1. CDR3 in DNA: TGCGCCAGCAGCCCGGGGACAGGGCCGACTAATGAAAAACTGTTTTTT. This codes for CASSPGTGPTNEKLFF. Full variable domain (outside the CDR3, taken from reference TRBV5-1 and TRBJ1-4): KAGVTQTPRYLIKTRGQQVTLSCSPISGHRSVSWYQQTPGQGLQFLFEYFSETQRNKGNFPGRFSGRQFSNSRSEMNVSTLELGDSALYLCASSPGTGPTNEKLFFGSGTQLSVL.